This T cell receptor (beta chain) was found in a study of T-cell memory formation after mild COVID-19 (dated by TCRdb to the early 2020s). Concerning the study at large: TCR sequence clusters from the two donors were found to be largely donor specific. T-cell clones expanding and contracting after mild COVID-19 in a couple of donors were tracked by longitudinal TCRalpha and TCRbeta repertoire sequencing. Two young, previously healthy adult volunteers, one female and one male, were included in the cohort. The study at large found these results: Some responding clones were detected in pre-infection memory, which suggested that pre-existing cross-reactive memory T cells had joined the SARS-CoV-2 response. The study covered only a couple of mild cases, and larger cohorts including severe cases with pre-infection samples were considered necessary. Clones that contracted from day 15 to 85 showed balanced CD4/CD8 phenotypes, whereas a second wave of clones that expanded from day 15 to 37 leaned towards CD4+. Contracting CD4+ clones turned up mainly in the CM and EM memory subsets, whereas EMRA was where CD8+ clones were enriched. Whether the second-wave clones peaking on day 37 were SARS-CoV-2 specific was not confirmed.

PBMCs were isolated by Ficoll-Paque density gradient centrifugation. This clonotype was counted between two and nine times. The antigen it recognizes is unknown. No quality values exist for individual bases; no much larger clone is one base distant. Sequencer: Illumina NovaSeq 6000. cDNA libraries for TCRalpha and TCRbeta were prepared by 5'RACE using constant-segment primers, with sample barcodes and unique molecular identifiers added. RNA was extracted from every sample with Trizol reagent. Library amplification was performed in two PCR steps, and a second sample barcode and Illumina TruSeq adapters were introduced in the second step. The libraries were sequenced on an Illumina NovaSeq using 2 x 150 bp paired-end reads. In the original analysis: With migec v1.2.7, reads were demultiplexed and then collapsed into UMI-guided consensus sequences. Using mixcr v2.1.11, UMI consensuses were aligned to TRA and TRB V and J templates and then assembled into clonotypes. A clonotype was counted as expanded or contracted only when both edgeR and NoisET called the clonotype significant, with the noise models trained on biological replicates. For edgeR calls, the thresholds were a false discovery rate-adjusted p below 0.01 and a log2 fold-change of 1. As an exploratory analysis of dynamics, max-normalized trajectories of the 1000 most abundant clonotypes were examined by PCA with hierarchical clustering. Separately sequenced CD4+ and CD8+ repertoires were used to assign the CD4 or CD8 phenotype of responding clones. TCRdb trimmed public reads at Q25 via fastp, called clones via MiXCR and kept in-frame beta chains. One record per CDR3 amino acid sequence lists the most common genes and DNA. The V and J calls were determined by TCRdb, not by the authors. The table for this sample lists under 200,000 distinct CDR3 sequences; 25% to 40% of them were counted only once. The top ten clones comprise 12% of the sample.

CDR1 and CDR2 are drawn from the germline V gene: SGHTA, FQGTGA. There are 14 amino acids in the CDR3, from cysteine to phenylalanine inclusive. Solely the CDR3 DNA is kept, with 42 bases framed from the first base. V is trimmed back by 5 bases and J by 10 bases, and the junction contains 5 bases that no gene match accounts for. Sequenced input: PBMCs or a T cell subset sorted from them (not recorded which). The TCR comes from an adult woman who had mild COVID-19 (a few samples of this study predate the infection). The sample titles of this study are shuffled in the database, so cell type and time point are left out; the donor was told from shared clones. Recombination connected TRBV7-3 to TRBJ2-1, with 13 bases in between that match TRBD2. The CDR3 region: CASSPWTSGREQFF. The DNA sequence follows: TGTGCCAGCAGCCCGTGGACTAGCGGGAGAGAGCAGTTCTTC.